The 7 T cell receptor beta chains presented below share a single source sample, sequenced in a study of preoperative IRX-2 immunotherapy in early breast cancer. TCRdb keeps only in-frame clones here, not all; method: immunoSEQ multiplex PCR. The data contain 25,000 to 30,000 clones, 65% to 85% of them singletons. This sample's treatment: preoperative locoregional IRX-2 cytokine immunotherapy. Sampling was done from a patient treated with IRX-2 immunotherapy. These receptors were taken from a human donor with breast cancer.

The V gene is TRBV6-8, the J gene TRBJ2-7, with D unresolved. The V end lost 2 bases, the J end lost 7 bases, and 12 bases lay between the germline ends. The CDR3 spans 13 residues. The V gene's germline CDR1 is MNHGY and CDR2 SAAAGT. CDR3 coding DNA: TGTGCCAGCAGTTACAGGGATCTGGAGGAGCAGTACTTC. Translation: CASSYRDLEEQYF.

V usage is TRBV28 and J usage is TRBJ1-2; 10 nucleotides line up with TRBD1. Unmatched junction bases numbered 5, after V lost 5 bases and J lost 8 bases. Germline values: CDR1 MDHEN, CDR2 SYDVKM. The CDR3 extends over 13 amino acids. This CDR3 reads CASSAGTGEGYTF. In DNA form, the CDR3 reads TGTGCCAGCAGTGCCGGGACAGGGGAAGGCTACACCTTC.

This clone came up once. The chain carries TRBV5-1 and TRBJ1-2, with D unclear. The CDR3 is 15 amino acids. Germline-derived CDR1 and CDR2 are SGHRS and YFSETQ. V lost 2 bases to trimming and J lost 6 bases, with 17 bases between them. CDR3 amino acids: CASSLGGAAMDGYTF. As DNA, the CDR3 is TGCGCCAGCAGCTTAGGAGGAGCGGCTATGGATGGCTACACCTTC.

This clone appeared a single time. The CDR3 sequence is CAISESPIGEKLFF. CDR3 nucleotide sequence: TGTGCCATCAGTGAGTCACCCATCGGGGAAAAACTGTTTTTT. The chain carries TRBV10-3 and TRBJ1-4; D remains unclear. Trimming took off 0 bases at V and 8 bases at J, with 10 bases between the two ends. Germline values: CDR1 ENHRY, CDR2 SYGVKD. The CDR3 totals 14 residues.

The genes are TRBV7-5 and TRBJ1-3; the table's D gene call, TRBD1, was not cross checked with the DNA. TRBV7-5 is flagged as a pseudogene. The CDR3 length is 15 residues. CDR3 nucleotide sequence: TGTGCCAGCAGCTTAGCAAGGGGAACTGGAAACACCATATATTTT. Protein sequence: CASSLARGTGNTIYF.

The chain links TRBV6-8 to TRBJ1-4; D not certain. Trimming took 0 bases from V and 3 from J, leaving 8 bases between them. Germline CDR1 is MNHGY and CDR2 is SAAAGT. This CDR3 is built from 15 residues. This chain's CDR3 is CASSYSVAPNEKLFF. CDR3 coding DNA: TGTGCCAGCAGTTACTCGGTCGCACCTAATGAAAAACTGTTTTTT.

The V gene is TRBV15, the J gene TRBJ2-1, with a weak D call TRBD1 (6 bases). Trimming took off 0 bases at V and 7 bases at J, with 10 bases between the two ends. In germline, CDR1 is LNHNV, CDR2 YYDKDF (reference sequence). This CDR3 has 14 residues. The CDR3 sequence is CATSRDRGGNEQFF. In DNA form, the CDR3 reads TGTGCCACCAGCAGAGACAGGGGTGGTAATGAGCAGTTCTTC.